One sample yielded the 3 T cell receptor beta chains listed below, sequenced in a study of blood T cell repertoires in COVID-19. Sequenced by immunoSEQ multiplex PCR; TCRdb stores in-frame clones only, minus some. The sample yields hundreds of thousands of clones, over 75% seen once. Sequenced: peripheral blood. These receptors all stem from a human donor in a cohort sampled during active COVID-19.

The chain links TRBV11-2 to TRBJ2-7, with a tentative D call TRBD2 (6 bases). The V gene lost 1 base and the J gene lost 0 bases, with 10 bases spanning the gap. Germline assignment: CDR1 SGHAT and CDR2 FQNNGV. This CDR3 is 15 amino acids long. CDR3 coding DNA: TGTGCCAGCAGCTTAGTTGTGACTAGCTCCTACGAGCAGTACTTC. It codes for CASSLVVTSSYEQYF.

This clone was counted once. This chain joins TRBV11-2 and TRBJ2-7; 12 bases align to TRBD2. The germline V gene encodes CDR1 SGHAT and CDR2 FQNNGV. After removal of 5 bases from V and 2 bases from J, the junction contained 4 bases not matched to a gene. The CDR3 consists of 15 residues. CDR3 coding DNA: TGTGCCAGCAGCCTGACTAGCGGGAGAGCCTACGAGCAGTACTTC. Its protein is CASSLTSGRAYEQYF.

Concerning this clone itself: Other DNA sequences in this sample translate to the same CDR3. The V gene is TRBV3-1 (or the pseudogene TRBV3-2), the J gene TRBJ2-3; D is ambiguous. The CDR3 length is 12 residues. The germline gives CDR1 LGHDT, CDR2 YNNKEL (reference sequence). V shed 5 bases and J shed 2 bases, with 5 bases lying between them. The CDR3 DNA is TGTGCCAGCAGCTTAAACACAGATACGCAGTATTTT. Residues: CASSLNTDTQYF.